A selection of T cell receptor beta chains follows, all from one sample in a study of T cells in Graves' hyperthyroidism and ophthalmopathy. TCRdb recomputed calls from the multiplex PCR reads with MiXCR, one row per CDR3 protein. Of 490,000 or so distinct CDR3 sequences listed, 15% to 20% are singletons. The specimen sequenced was blood. These receptors were taken from a woman aged 25 to 39 with Graves' ophthalmopathy. CDR3s include the opening cysteine and the closing phenylalanine or tryptophan. Each record gives: J gene, V gene, CDR3 protein.

TRBJ1-6,TRBV20-1,CSARGAGLVYNSPLHF
TRBJ2-7,TRBV5-1,CASSQRTGLSDRQYF
TRBJ2-5,TRBV2,CASNPQGLQPLAETQYF
TRBJ2-3,TRBV12-3/TRBV12-4,CASSFRGTSGDTQYF
TRBJ1-1,TRBV13,CASSPTADEALPWGTEAFF
TRBJ1-4,TRBV18,CASSPGDLQEKLFF
TRBJ1-6,TRBV28,CASTLPGPLNNSPLHF
TRBJ2-1,TRBV7-2,CASSFSSGSGEEQFF
TRBJ2-1,TRBV6-1,CASGLAGVGEQFF
TRBJ1-2,TRBV12-3/TRBV12-4,CASSEGAGLGGYTF
TRBJ1-5,TRBV5-1,CASSLDGSNQPQHF
TRBJ2-7,TRBV13,CASSLGGFRAYEQYF
TRBJ1-1,TRBV11-2,CASSLDVKTEAFF
TRBJ2-7,TRBV7-2,CASRHQGGYEQYF
TRBJ1-4,TRBV19,CAVGPRPPTNEKLFF
TRBJ2-1,TRBV5-1,CASSLNPRRLAGSNEQFF
TRBJ2-7,TRBV7-9,CASSLEPGDNEQYF
TRBJ2-5,TRBV7-2,CASSWDSETQYF
TRBJ1-5,TRBV30,CAWSARTGIGGNQPQHF
TRBJ2-3,TRBV12-3/TRBV12-4,CASSWERSSTDTQYF
TRBJ2-4,TRBV6-4,CASSASRGGIQYF
TRBJ1-6,TRBV20-1,CSARAPKAQGSPLHF